This T cell receptor beta chain was sequenced for a study of beta chain features in type 1 diabetes. General study results and limits: Moderate yet significant TCRB CDR3 shortening was seen in Type 1 diabetes patients in all four CD4+ subsets.

The V and J ends lost 1 base and 4 bases, in that order; junction bases with no gene match: 7. The CDR3 has 17 amino acids. CDR1 and CDR2 (germline): LGHNA, YSLEER. Central memory, naive, regulatory and stem cell-like memory CD4+ cells were sorted by CD45RO/CCR7/CD25/CD127/CD95/CD27. TCRB transcripts that were expressed got sequenced, as all of the isolated RNA had been reverse transcribed. Method: immunoSEQ multiplex PCR; TCRdb's copy keeps in-frame clones and lacks some. Among about 340,000 clones listed, around an eighth were seen once. For this clone: What it binds is unknown.

This TCR came from a woman between 18 and 30 years old with type 1 diabetes. This sequence joins TRBV4-3 and TRBJ2-1; 10 positions match TRBD2. The sample consisted of naive CD4+ T cells from blood. This chain's CDR3 is CASSQGVAGGVYNEQFF. CDR3 DNA: TGCGCCAGCAGCCAAGGGGTAGCGGGAGGAGTATACAATGAGCAGTTCTTC.